Shown below are 21 T cell receptor beta chains from a single sample sequenced in a study of OX40 agonist ivuxolimab in advanced cancers. Sequenced by immunoSEQ multiplex PCR; TCRdb stores in-frame clones only, minus some. Of some 50,000 clones listed, about 87% were seen once; the top ten hold under 2%. Sequenced here: CD4+ or CD8+ T cells sorted from blood, sampled in a trial of the OX40 agonist ivuxolimab. The receptors were sampled from an adult with an advanced solid tumor such as melanoma, head and neck, liver or kidney cancer.

The chain carries TRBV29-1 and TRBJ2-2, with TRBD2 matching 14 bases. The length of the CDR3 is 14 residues. V shed 6 bases, J shed 6 bases, and the junction held 3 bases outside the gene matches. CDR1 is SQVTM, CDR2 ANQGSEA, per germline. CDR3 DNA: TGCAGCGTAAGGACTAGCGGGAGGTCCGGGGAGCTGTTTTTT. Translation: CSVRTSGRSGELFF.

The CDR3 region has the DNA TGTGCCAGCAGTTTAAGCGGGAGTCCCCACGAGCAGTACTTC. It translates to CASSLSGSPHEQYF. V usage is TRBV27 and J usage is TRBJ2-5; 8 bases fit TRBD2. The DNA end lines up better with TRBJ2-7; the J call may be wrong. The CDR3 is 14 amino acids. Germline V gene lookup returns CDR1 MNHEY and CDR2 SMNVEV (reference sequence).

The chain joins TRBV2 to TRBJ2-1; D gene unclear. Trimming pared 5 bases from V and 3 bases from J, leaving 8 bases between. The V gene's germline CDR1 is SNHLY and CDR2 FYNNEI. The CDR3 runs to 13 residues. CDR3 in amino acids: CASSYNRYNEQFF. CDR3 DNA: TGTGCCAGCAGTTATAACCGCTACAATGAGCAGTTCTTC.

This chain joins TRBV5-6 and TRBJ1-2; no clear D gene. The V and J ends lost 4 bases and 6 bases respectively, with 16 bases between them. The CDR3 length is 14 residues. The germline V gene has CDR1 SGHDT and CDR2 YYEEEE. The chain's CDR3 is CASSPYLALHGYTF. The DNA of the CDR3 is TGTGCCAGCAGCCCCTACCTGGCCTTACATGGCTACACCTTC.

This chain links TRBV5-6 with TRBJ1-6; 8 nucleotides agree with TRBD1. After removal of 4 bases from V and 7 bases from J, the junction contained 4 bases not matched to a gene. Germline V gene lookup returns CDR1 SGHDT and CDR2 YYEEEE. This CDR3 contains 14 residues. CDR3 region: CASSETGGNSPLHF. The CDR3 DNA reads as TGTGCCAGCAGCGAAACAGGGGGGAATTCACCCCTCCACTTT.

The chain carries TRBV4-2 and TRBJ2-3, with no clear D. Trimming took 6 bases from V and 0 from J, leaving 10 bases between them. The CDR3 is made up of 14 amino acids. Looked up from germline, CDR1 is LGHNA and CDR2 is YNFKEQ. The CDR3 reads CASRVSTSTDTQYF. The CDR3 bases are TGTGCCAGCAGGGTTAGTACTAGCACAGATACGCAGTATTTT.

This clone was detected only once. The chain employs TRBV5-8 and TRBJ2-5; TRBD2 aligns across 10 bases. CDR3 size: 13 residues. The V and J ends lost 2 bases and 7 bases, in that order; junction bases with no gene match: 2. Per the germline V gene, CDR1 is SGHTS and CDR2 is YDEGEE. CDR3 protein: CASSFKREGTQYF. The CDR3 DNA follows: TGTGCCAGCAGCTTCAAGCGGGAGGGGACCCAGTACTTC.

The gene calls are TRBV30 and TRBJ2-5; D call uncertain. CDR1 and CDR2 from the germline V gene are GTSNPN and SVGIG (reference sequence). This CDR3 is built from 13 residues. The germline V and J ends were trimmed by 2 bases and 2 bases, with 9 bases remaining between them. CDR3 nucleotides: TGTGCCTGGAGTCCCGGGCGGCAAGAGACCCAGTACTTC. Protein: CAWSPGRQETQYF. Full variable domain (outside the CDR3, taken from reference TRBV30 and TRBJ2-5): SQTIHQWPATLVQPVGSPLSLECTVEGTSNPNLYWYRQAAGRGLQLLFYSVGIGQISSEVPQNLSASRPQDRQFILSSKKLLLSDSGFYLCAWSPGRQETQYFGPGTRLLVL.

This clone has a handful of counts. The V and J genes are TRBV28 and TRBJ1-4; TRBD1 is a possible D gene (5 bases). The germline V gene encodes CDR1 MDHEN and CDR2 SYDVKM. The CDR3 is made up of 18 amino acids. Trimming left V 4 bases short and J 6 bases short, with 24 bases between. CDR3 DNA: TGTGCCAGCAGTTCCCACCTTCGACGGGGCAGGGCCCATGAAAAACTGTTTTTT. Translation gives CASSSHLRRGRAHEKLFF. Looking up the rest from reference TRBV28 and TRBJ1-4 gives the full variable domain: DVKVTQSSRYLVKRTGEKVFLECVQDMDHENMFWYRQDPGLGLRLIYFSYDVKMKEKGDIPEGYSVSREKKERFSLILESASTNQTSMYLCASSSHLRRGRAHEKLFFGSGTQLSVL.

The gene calls are TRBV11-2 and TRBJ2-2, with unresolved D. The CDR3 length is 14 residues. Deletions cut 5 bases from V and 3 bases from J, with 10 bases between. CDR1 is SGHAT, CDR2 FQNNGV, per germline. Here the CDR3 DNA reads TGTGCCAGCAGCCTAAGGATAGACACCGGGGAGCTGTTTTTT. Its translation is CASSLRIDTGELFF. Full variable domain (remainder filled in from reference TRBV11-2 and TRBJ2-2): EAGVAQSPRYKIIEKRQSVAFWCNPISGHATLYWYQQILGQGPKLLIQFQNNGVVDDSQLPKDRFSAERLKGVDSTLKIQPAKLEDSAVYLCASSLRIDTGELFFGEGSRLTVL.

This chain connects TRBV7-8 to TRBJ2-6; D is unresolved. The CDR3 extends over 15 amino acids. Deletions cut 1 base from V and 4 bases from J, with 8 bases between. Germline V CDR1 and CDR2: SGHVS, FQNEAQ. The CDR3 is CASSLGPPGANVLTF. The CDR3 DNA sequence: TGTGCCAGCAGCTTAGGCCCCCCCGGGGCCAACGTCCTGACTTTC.

This clone has a handful of counts. V usage is TRBV11-2 and J usage is TRBJ2-1; 15 positions match TRBD2. Germline V lookup: CDR1 SGHAT, CDR2 FQNNGV. V shed 1 base and J 8 bases; nucleotides not matched to a gene: 6. The CDR3 length is 17 residues. The CDR3 reads CASSLASGTSGRHEQFF. In DNA, the CDR3 is TGTGCCAGCAGCTTAGCCTCCGGGACTAGCGGGAGGCATGAGCAGTTCTTC.

The sample holds one count of this clone. The V gene is TRBV5-1, the J gene TRBJ2-3; 9 nucleotides agree with TRBD2. CDR3 size: 19 residues. Trimming cost V 1 base and J 2 bases; bases outside gene matches: 14. Germline CDR1 SGHRS, CDR2 YFSETQ. The CDR3 protein is CASSLSATRGGKVTDTQYF. In DNA form, the CDR3 reads TGCGCCAGCAGCTTGAGCGCGACGCGGGGGGGCAAGGTCACAGATACGCAGTATTTT.

The chain has TRBV19 and TRBJ2-1; D gene ambiguous. CDR1 and CDR2 from the germline V gene are LNHDA and SQIVND (reference sequence). The CDR3 totals 15 residues. The V end was cut by 5 bases, the J end by 2 bases, with 13 bases between. The CDR3 bases are TGTGCCAGTAGTCTCGCCCGTGGCGCCTACAATGAGCAGTTCTTC. This translates into CASSLARGAYNEQFF.

This clone was counted between two and nine times. This chain joins TRBV10-3 and TRBJ2-6; tentative D call: TRBD1 (5 bases). V lost 8 bases, J lost 3 bases, and 11 bases lay in between. The CDR3 runs to 14 residues. CDR1 is ENHRY, CDR2 SYGVKD, per germline. The CDR3 bases are TGTGCCATCGCAGGGATCGTTGGGGCCAACGTCCTGACTTTC. Translating gives CAIAGIVGANVLTF.

The chain recombines TRBV6-5 with TRBJ2-1; maybe TRBD2 (5 bases). The CDR3 runs 13 residues. CDR1 MNHEY and CDR2 SVGAGI come from the germline V gene. Deletions cut 2 bases from V and 15 bases from J, with 17 bases between. CDR3 nucleotides: TGTGCCAGCAGTTACGACCGGGAACACCACGGGTTCTTC. It is translated as CASSYDREHHGFF.

The DNA of the CDR3 is TGTGCCAGCAGTTTCGGGACATTCCCTCGGACTGAAGCTTTCTTT. This translates into CASSFGTFPRTEAFF. V usage is TRBV27 and J usage is TRBJ1-1; tentatively, D is TRBD1 (6 bases). Germline V gives CDR1 MNHEY, CDR2 SMNVEV (reference sequence). The length of the CDR3 is 15 residues. Trimming shortened V by 3 bases and J by 5 bases, and 16 bases separated the two germline ends.

This sequence joins TRBV11-2 and TRBJ1-5, with D perhaps matching TRBD1 (5 bases). CDR1 and CDR2 from the germline V gene are SGHAT and FQNNGV. This CDR3 region has 14 residues. Between the trimmed V and J ends, which lost 3 bases and 2 bases, there was a span of 8 bases. In DNA form, the CDR3 reads TGTGCCAGCAGCTTCAGAGGGGGCAATCAGCCCCAGCATTTT. Encoded protein: CASSFRGGNQPQHF.

V gene TRBV28 combines with J gene TRBJ2-5; 7 positions match TRBD1. Germline V gene sequence: CDR1 MDHEN, CDR2 SYDVKM. V shed 2 bases and J 8 bases; nucleotides not matched to a gene: 8. The CDR3 loop spans 14 amino acids. CDR3 bases: TGTGCCAGCAGTTTACCCGGGACAGTTAACACCCAGTACTTC. Translation gives CASSLPGTVNTQYF.

Only one count was recorded for this clone. The CDR3 DNA reads as TGTGCCAGCAGGAGTAAGTCCCATGGAAACACCATATATTTT. Amino acids: CASRSKSHGNTIYF. The chain is built from TRBV28 and TRBJ1-3; no clear D gene. The germline V gene has CDR1 MDHEN and CDR2 SYDVKM. The ends were cut back, 6 bases at V and 3 bases at J, with 12 bases in the middle. This CDR3 spans 14 amino acids.

CDR3: CAWSGQGASLSYNEQFF. The CDR3 coding sequence is TGTGCCTGGAGTGGACAGGGGGCTAGCCTCTCCTACAATGAGCAGTTCTTC. The chain couples TRBV30 to TRBJ2-1; 10 bases are shared with TRBD1. CDR3 length equals 17 residues. Losses at the gene ends were 1 base for V and 0 bases for J; bases not matched to a gene: 6. Germline assignment: CDR1 GTSNPN and CDR2 SVGIG (reference sequence).